Described below is a single T cell receptor (beta chain) sequence and its context. Data came from immunoSEQ multiplex PCR; TCRdb stores just in-frame clones and leaves some out. The sample gives tens of thousands of clones, roughly 85% of which show up once; around 0.45% is in the top ten. The sample comes from a study of T cell clones after liver transplantation. Study-wide context: TCRbeta sequencing after a pre-transplant mixed lymphocyte reaction identified graft-donor-reactive clones, later tracked in post-transplant blood. Draws occurred before transplant, before withdrawal, and after complete or failed withdrawal.

The CDR3 covers 17 residues. Germline CDR1 SGHRS, CDR2 YFSETQ. J gave up 6 bases and V 5 bases, and 16 bases lay outside the gene matches. The sequence was obtained from a human patient who received a liver transplant. The graft donor may be the source of some T cells. The rearrangement joins TRBV5-1 to TRBJ2-2, with 7 bases lining up with TRBD1. The sample consisted of CD4+ T cells from blood, taken just over 45 months after liver transplant. The CDR3 DNA reads as TGCGCCAGCAGTCCCTACAGGGGAGCCCCTGGGGCCGGGGAGCTGTTTTTT. Translation gives CASSPYRGAPGAGELFF. Looking up the rest from reference TRBV5-1 and TRBJ2-2 gives the full variable domain: KAGVTQTPRYLIKTRGQQVTLSCSPISGHRSVSWYQQTPGQGLQFLFEYFSETQRNKGNFPGRFSGRQFSNSRSEMNVSTLELGDSALYLCASSPYRGAPGAGELFFGEGSRLTVL.